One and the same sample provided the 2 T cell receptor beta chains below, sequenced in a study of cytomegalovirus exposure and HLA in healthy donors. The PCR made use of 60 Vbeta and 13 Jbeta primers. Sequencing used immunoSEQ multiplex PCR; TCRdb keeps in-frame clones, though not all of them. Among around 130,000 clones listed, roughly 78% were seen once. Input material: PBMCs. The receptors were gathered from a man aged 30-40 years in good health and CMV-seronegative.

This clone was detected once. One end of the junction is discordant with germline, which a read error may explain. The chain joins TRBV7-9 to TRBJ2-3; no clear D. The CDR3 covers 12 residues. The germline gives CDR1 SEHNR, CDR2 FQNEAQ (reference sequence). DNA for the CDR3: TGTTCCAGCAGCTTAGCTCCCCGTACGCAGTATTTT. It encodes CSSSLAPRTQYF.

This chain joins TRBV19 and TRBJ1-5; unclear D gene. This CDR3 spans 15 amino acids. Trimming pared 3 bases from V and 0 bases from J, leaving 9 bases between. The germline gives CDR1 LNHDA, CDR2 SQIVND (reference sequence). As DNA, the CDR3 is TGTGCCAGTAGTATTACAGCATATAGCAATCAGCCCCAGCATTTT. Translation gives CASSITAYSNQPQHF.